Each of the 29 T cell receptor beta chains below was sequenced from the same sample in a study of cytomegalovirus exposure and HLA in healthy donors (dated by TCRdb to the late 2010s). The library was made by the immunoSEQ multiplex PCR assay. For the multiplex PCR, a mixture combining 60 forward primers for TCR Vbeta segments and 13 reverse primers for TCR Jbeta segments was used. Not all clones reach the TCRdb copy of this immuneACCESS table, which keeps in-frame sequences only. Checked studies attribute under half of the gap to unresolved V genes and leave the rest unexplained. This sample lists roughly 92,000 clones; about 80% were detected once. The top ten constitute roughly 32% of the sample. Sequencing used PBMCs. All receptors come from a man aged 45 to 65 in good health and CMV-seropositive.

This chain joins TRBV7-6 and TRBJ2-1; 11 bases agree with TRBD2. V trimming: 0 bases; J trimming: 2 bases; junction bases outside the gene matches: 3. The CDR3 is 17 residues long. Germline CDR1 SGHVS, CDR2 FNYEAQ. The CDR3 loop is CASSLARGLAAYNEQFF. The CDR3 DNA reads as TGTGCCAGCAGCTTAGCGAGGGGACTAGCGGCCTACAATGAGCAGTTCTTC.

This clone was picked up a small number of times. The chain uses TRBV11-2 and TRBJ2-3; 7 bases line up with TRBD2. This CDR3 region has 15 residues. With V trimmed by 1 base and J by 4 bases, 5 bases remained unmatched. From germline, CDR1 is SGHAT and CDR2 FQNNGV. The CDR3 loop reads CASSLGGRRADTQYF. In nucleotides, the CDR3 is TGTGCCAGCAGCTTAGGCGGGAGAAGGGCAGATACGCAGTATTTT.

This clone occurred once. The chain couples TRBV29-1 to TRBJ1-1; D may be TRBD1 (6 bases). Trimming pared 7 bases from V and 1 base from J, leaving 10 bases between. The CDR3 runs 12 residues. CDR1 and CDR2 from the germline V gene are SQVTM and ANQGSEA. For the CDR3, the DNA is TGCAGCGCCGGACAGTCGAACACTGAAGCTTTCTTT. Its translation: CSAGQSNTEAFF.

This clone was observed a single time. The chain carries TRBV27 and TRBJ1-2; D possibly corresponds to TRBD1 (5 bases). V was trimmed by 8 bases and J by 4 bases, leaving 17 bases between them. This CDR3 comprises 14 residues. The germline V gene has CDR1 MNHEY and CDR2 SMNVEV (reference sequence). The CDR3 is CASSKVGQIYGYTF. Written as DNA, the CDR3 is TGTGCCAGCTCCAAAGTGGGGCAGATCTATGGCTACACCTTC.

The chain combines TRBV19 with TRBJ1-2, with D unresolved. The germline CDR1 and CDR2 sequences are LNHDA and SQIVND (reference sequence). The V end lost 3 bases, the J end lost 8 bases, and 7 bases lay between the germline ends. This CDR3 is 11 amino acids long. The CDR3 DNA follows: TGTGCCAGTAGTATCGCGGGGGGCTACACCTTC. Its protein is CASSIAGGYTF. The full variable domain, rest sourced from reference TRBV19 and TRBJ1-2, is DGGITQSPKYLFRKEGQNVTLSCEQNLNHDAMYWYRQDPGQGLRLIYYSQIVNDFQKGDIAEGYSVSREKKESFPLTVTSAQKNPTAFYLCASSIAGGYTFGSGTRLTVV.

The chain links TRBV5-1 to TRBJ2-3; 8 nucleotides match TRBD1. The V and J ends lost 4 bases and 4 bases, in that order; junction bases with no gene match: 5. The CDR3 is 14 residues long. In germline, CDR1 is SGHRS, CDR2 YFSETQ. The CDR3: CASSARTGPDTQYF. CDR3 bases: TGCGCCAGCAGCGCGAGGACAGGGCCAGATACGCAGTATTTT. Together with reference TRBV5-1 and TRBJ2-3, the CDR3 gives the full variable domain: KAGVTQTPRYLIKTRGQQVTLSCSPISGHRSVSWYQQTPGQGLQFLFEYFSETQRNKGNFPGRFSGRQFSNSRSEMNVSTLELGDSALYLCASSARTGPDTQYFGPGTRLTVL.

The chain uses TRBV19 and TRBJ2-3, with D maybe TRBD2 (6 bases). The CDR3 runs to 14 residues. Germline V gene lookup returns CDR1 LNHDA and CDR2 SQIVND (reference sequence). Between the trimmed V and J ends, which lost 6 bases and 5 bases, there was a span of 15 bases. In DNA form, the CDR3 reads TGTGCCAGTAGCCAGGGAGGTTGGCTAGATACGCAGTATTTT. Its protein product is CASSQGGWLDTQYF.

The chain uses TRBV4-1 and TRBJ2-5, with D possibly TRBD2 on 7 matching bases. Germline values: CDR1 MGHRA, CDR2 YSYEKL. The CDR3 is 15 amino acids. With 0 bases removed from V and 5 bases from J, the gap between germline ends came to 13 bases. The CDR3 loop reads CASSQDGGAQETQYF. The CDR3 nucleotides are TGCGCCAGCAGCCAAGATGGGGGGGCTCAGGAGACCCAGTACTTC.

The gene calls are TRBV2 and TRBJ2-3; tentative D call: TRBD2 (6 bases). V lost 6 bases and J lost 0, with 10 bases in between. Germline V gives CDR1 SNHLY, CDR2 FYNNEI. The CDR3 is 14 residues long. For the CDR3, the DNA is TGTGCCAGCAGGGAGGGCACTAGCACAGATACGCAGTATTTT. Translated, it gives CASREGTSTDTQYF.

The rearrangement joins TRBV27 to TRBJ1-2; 7 positions match TRBD1. This CDR3 comprises 14 residues. With V trimmed by 7 bases and J by 10 bases, 15 bases remained unmatched. CDR1 and CDR2 (germline): MNHEY, SMNVEV (reference sequence). CDR3 loop: CASKKTGFDSDYTF. The CDR3, as DNA: TGTGCCAGCAAGAAGACAGGGTTTGACTCTGACTACACCTTC.

This chain links TRBV18 with TRBJ1-5; possible D gene TRBD1, 5 bases. The germline CDR1 and CDR2 sequences are KGHSH and LQKENI. V was trimmed by 3 bases and J by 6 bases, leaving 15 bases between them. This CDR3 has 15 amino acids. The CDR3 DNA follows: TGTGCCAGCTCACCTGTTGGCGGGGCCGGTCAGCCCCAGCATTTT. It encodes CASSPVGGAGQPQHF. Based on the CDR3 plus reference TRBV18 and TRBJ1-5, the full variable domain is NAGVMQNPRHLVRRRGQEARLRCSPMKGHSHVYWYRQLPEEGLKFMVYLQKENIIDESGMPKERFSAEFPKEGPSILRIQQVVRGDSAAYFCASSPVGGAGQPQHFGDGTRLSIL.

The V gene is TRBV5-4, the J gene TRBJ2-7; D perhaps matches TRBD2 (5 bases). V was shortened by 4 bases and J by 7 bases, with 18 bases between the two germline ends. Germline V gene data show CDR1 as SGHNT and CDR2 as YYREEE (reference sequence). The CDR3 totals 14 residues. This chain's CDR3 is CASSIGLAYAEQYF. The CDR3 nucleotides read TGTGCCAGCAGCATTGGGCTAGCATATGCGGAGCAGTACTTC.

The chain employs TRBV10-3 and TRBJ2-6, with 8 nucleotides matching TRBD1. Germline loops: CDR1 ENHRY, CDR2 SYGVKD. Trimming removed 8 bases from V and 5 bases from J; junction bases left unmatched: 17. This CDR3 has 18 amino acids. CDR3 sequence (DNA): TGTGCCATCTCTTTAGCAGGGGGCGATCTCTGGAGGGCCAACGTCCTGACTTTC. Protein product: CAISLAGGDLWRANVLTF.

The chain joins TRBV4-2 to TRBJ2-6; 12 bases are shared with TRBD2. The length of the CDR3 is 19 residues. CDR1 and CDR2 (germline): LGHNA, YNFKEQ. V dropped 4 bases and J dropped 3; count of bases not matched to a gene: 10. The CDR3 sequence: CASSRELAGGGFGANVLTF. Here the CDR3 DNA reads TGTGCCAGCAGCCGGGAGCTAGCGGGAGGGGGGTTTGGGGCCAACGTCCTGACTTTC.

The gene calls are TRBV9 and TRBJ2-2; no clear D. With 0 bases removed from V and 4 bases from J, the gap between germline ends came to 7 bases. The CDR3 runs to 14 residues. Germline V gene sequence: CDR1 SGDLS, CDR2 YYNGEE. This CDR3 reads CASSVGGATGELFF. CDR3 sequence (DNA): TGTGCCAGCAGCGTAGGTGGAGCCACCGGGGAGCTGTTTTTT.

The CDR3 DNA reads TGTGCCAGCTCACGGGACTCCCTCCAGGGTGGCTACACCTTC. Residues: CASSRDSLQGGYTF. The chain is built from TRBV18 and TRBJ1-2, with TRBD1 as a possible D gene (5 bases). This CDR3 spans 14 amino acids. CDR1 and CDR2 from the germline V gene are KGHSH and LQKENI. Trimming removed 4 bases at V and 7 bases at J, with 16 bases between. Based on the CDR3 plus reference TRBV18 and TRBJ1-2, the full variable domain is NAGVMQNPRHLVRRRGQEARLRCSPMKGHSHVYWYRQLPEEGLKFMVYLQKENIIDESGMPKERFSAEFPKEGPSILRIQQVVRGDSAAYFCASSRDSLQGGYTFGSGTRLTVV.

This clone has more than one count but fewer than ten. This chain connects TRBV4-1 to TRBJ1-1, with 7 nucleotides matching TRBD1. V lost 6 bases to trimming and J lost 0 bases; unmatched junction nucleotides: 4. CDR1 MGHRA and CDR2 YSYEKL come from the germline V gene. The CDR3 has 14 amino acids. The CDR3 DNA reads TGCGCCAGCAGAATAGACAGGGTGAACACTGAAGCTTTCTTT. Protein product: CASRIDRVNTEAFF.

This chain links TRBV12-5 with TRBJ1-5, with a possible D match to TRBD1 (5 bases). The ends were cut back, 1 base at V and 3 bases at J, with 7 bases in the middle. Germline V gene data show CDR1 as LGHNT and CDR2 as FRNRAP. The CDR3 has 14 residues. The CDR3 DNA sequence: TGTGCTAGTGGTTTGGGACAGCCCAATCAGCCCCAGCATTTT. Translated: CASGLGQPNQPQHF.

The gene calls are TRBV6-1 and TRBJ2-7; D is uncertain. From germline, CDR1 is MNHNS and CDR2 SASEGT. The CDR3 has 16 amino acids. Trimming left V 0 bases short and J 5 bases short, with 17 bases between. The CDR3 DNA sequence: TGTGCCAGCAGTGAAGCCTACAGTAATTTTCTCCACGAGCAGTACTTC. Its translation: CASSEAYSNFLHEQYF.

V usage is TRBV14 and J usage is TRBJ2-6; no clear D gene. Germline V CDR1 and CDR2: SGHDN, FVKESK. This CDR3 is built from 17 residues. Trimming shortened V by 1 base and J by 0 bases, and 10 bases separated the two germline ends. The CDR3 spells CASSQVQNPSGANVLTF. The CDR3 region has the DNA TGTGCCAGCAGCCAAGTCCAGAATCCCTCTGGGGCCAACGTCCTGACTTTC.

This clone has just one count. The rearrangement uses TRBV7-2 and TRBJ2-2; 7 bases agree with TRBD1. Germline lookup yields CDR1 SGHTA and CDR2 FQGNSA. This CDR3 comprises 15 residues. Trimming removed 5 bases from V and 4 bases from J; junction bases left unmatched: 7. Here the CDR3 reads CASSPTGSATGELFF. The DNA of the CDR3 is TGTGCCAGCAGCCCGACAGGGTCCGCCACCGGGGAGCTGTTTTTT. The complete variable domain, with remaining parts taken from reference TRBV7-2 and TRBJ2-2, reads GAGVSQSPSNKVTEKGKDVELRCDPISGHTALYWYRQSLGQGLEFLIYFQGNSAPDKSGLPSDRFSAERTGGSVSTLTIQRTQQEDSAVYLCASSPTGSATGELFFGEGSRLTVL.

This clone came up once. V is TRBV5-1 and J is TRBJ2-1, with D perhaps matching TRBD2 (6 bases). The CDR3 runs to 17 residues. Germline CDR1 reads SGHRS; CDR2 reads YFSETQ. V was pared by 1 base and J by 0 bases, with 14 bases between. CDR3 nucleotides: TGCGCCAGCAGCTTGTCCGGGAGTACAAGCTCCTACAATGAGCAGTTCTTC. Its translation is CASSLSGSTSSYNEQFF.

The J gene is TRBJ2-7, the V gene TRBV2; 14 bases fit TRBD2. This CDR3 comprises 13 residues. The trim removed 9 bases at V and 5 bases at J, leaving 3 bases unmatched. In germline, CDR1 is SNHLY, CDR2 FYNNEI. The CDR3 loop reads CASTGLAGDEQYF. The CDR3 nucleotides read TGTGCCAGTACGGGACTAGCGGGAGACGAGCAGTACTTC.

The V call is TRBV10-3, the J call TRBJ1-2, with a possible D match to TRBD1 (5 bases). Trimming stripped 2 bases from V and 8 bases from J, with 21 bases between. This CDR3 is 16 amino acids long. Germline values: CDR1 ENHRY, CDR2 SYGVKD. This CDR3 reads CAISEGKANRGEGYTF. The CDR3 DNA follows: TGTGCCATCAGTGAGGGTAAAGCCAATCGGGGGGAAGGCTACACCTTC.

There are a few counts of this clone. The chain carries TRBV5-1 and TRBJ1-1; D possibly corresponds to TRBD1 (5 bases). The CDR3 contains 15 residues. Germline CDR1 and CDR2: SGHRS and YFSETQ. The V end was cut by 1 base, the J end by 7 bases, with 17 bases between. CDR3 residues: CASSLTDGGGYEAFF. The CDR3 DNA follows: TGCGCCAGCAGCTTGACTGACGGGGGGGGGTATGAAGCTTTCTTT. Drawing the rest from reference TRBV5-1 and TRBJ1-1, the complete variable domain is KAGVTQTPRYLIKTRGQQVTLSCSPISGHRSVSWYQQTPGQGLQFLFEYFSETQRNKGNFPGRFSGRQFSNSRSEMNVSTLELGDSALYLCASSLTDGGGYEAFFGQGTRLTVV.

This clone was seen a single time. This chain joins TRBV18 and TRBJ2-3, with 10 bases identical to TRBD2. This CDR3 is built from 14 residues. The V gene end was trimmed by 2 bases and the J gene end by 6 bases; junction bases not matched to a gene: 2. Germline assignment: CDR1 KGHSH and CDR2 LQKENI. CDR3 DNA sequence: TGTGCCAGCTCACCAAAGCGGGAGGGTGATACGCAGTATTTT. It codes for CASSPKREGDTQYF.

The gene calls are TRBV6-5 and TRBJ2-1; unclear D gene. Germline loops: CDR1 MNHEY, CDR2 SVGAGI. Trimming shortened V by 4 bases and J by 4 bases, and 14 bases separated the two germline ends. The CDR3 runs to 15 residues. The CDR3 is CASSSRSTQYNEQFF. CDR3 DNA: TGTGCCAGCAGTTCCCGTAGCACCCAGTACAATGAGCAGTTCTTC.

J is TRBJ2-7 and V is TRBV5-4; D possibly corresponds to TRBD2 (6 bases). Germline V gene data show CDR1 as SGHNT and CDR2 as YYREEE (reference sequence). V was clipped by 0 bases and J by 4 bases, with 17 bases between them. The CDR3 covers 16 residues. CDR3 DNA: TGTGCCAGCAGCTTGGGGCGGGGCGGGAAGGGGTACGAGCAGTACTTC. This codes for CASSLGRGGKGYEQYF.

V is TRBV18 and J is TRBJ1-5; D possibly corresponds to TRBD1 (5 bases). Looked up from germline, CDR1 is KGHSH and CDR2 is LQKENI. Between the trimmed V and J ends, which lost 2 bases and 3 bases, there was a span of 8 bases. There are 14 residues in the CDR3. The DNA for the CDR3 is TGTGCCAGCTCACCAGGGGCCCTCAATCAGCCCCAGCATTTT. Its protein is CASSPGALNQPQHF.